This entry features one T cell receptor (beta chain) sequence. Antigen specificity is unknown. The table came from immunoSEQ multiplex PCR; TCRdb's copy has only in-frame clones and leaves some out. The sample has 2,100,000 or so clones; approximately 96% are singletons. This record belongs to a study of shared clonotypes between healthy human individuals. Findings and caveats of the study: Tissues were not sampled, only blood, and their repertoires likely differ.

The CDR3 spans 14 residues. The V gene's germline CDR1 is SGHAT and CDR2 FQNNGV. The V end was cut by 3 bases, the J end by 1 base, with 9 bases between. This TCR came from a man between 18 and 29 years old in good health. What was sequenced was naive CD4+ T cells sorted from blood. Subset here: CD45RA+ positively selected. The chain carries TRBV11-2 and TRBJ1-1; D not resolved. CDR3 nucleotide sequence: TGTGCCAGCAGCTTGGGTTCCGGGAACACTGAAGCTTTCTTT. Amino acid sequence: CASSLGSGNTEAFF.